This TCR beta chain was captured by sequencing in a study of CD8 T cells in ankylosing spondylitis. Broader study findings: CD8+ by phenotype, disease-linked clones were relatively rare in peripheral blood. Reports say disease-linked clones showed up significantly more in matched ankylosing spondylitis synovial fluid.

As concerns this clonotype: Antigen unknown.

The length of the CDR3 is 15 residues. V lost 5 bases and J lost 1, with 15 bases in between. Per the germline V gene, CDR1 is SGHAT and CDR2 is FQNNGV. TCRdb fed the 5' RACE reads into MiXCR, producing one record per CDR3 protein. The table records some 290,000 distinct CDR3 sequences, roughly 20% of them present only once. This receptor was taken from a male donor with ankylosing spondylitis or in good health (not recorded which). Sequencing was performed on blood, either unsorted or a sorted T cell fraction (not recorded which). The J gene is TRBJ2-7, the V gene TRBV11-2; TRBD2 is a possible D gene (5 bases). CDR3 region: CASSPLGGLSYEQYV. The DNA of the CDR3 is TGTGCCAGCAGCCCCCTTGGCGGGTTGTCCTACGAGCAGTACGTC.